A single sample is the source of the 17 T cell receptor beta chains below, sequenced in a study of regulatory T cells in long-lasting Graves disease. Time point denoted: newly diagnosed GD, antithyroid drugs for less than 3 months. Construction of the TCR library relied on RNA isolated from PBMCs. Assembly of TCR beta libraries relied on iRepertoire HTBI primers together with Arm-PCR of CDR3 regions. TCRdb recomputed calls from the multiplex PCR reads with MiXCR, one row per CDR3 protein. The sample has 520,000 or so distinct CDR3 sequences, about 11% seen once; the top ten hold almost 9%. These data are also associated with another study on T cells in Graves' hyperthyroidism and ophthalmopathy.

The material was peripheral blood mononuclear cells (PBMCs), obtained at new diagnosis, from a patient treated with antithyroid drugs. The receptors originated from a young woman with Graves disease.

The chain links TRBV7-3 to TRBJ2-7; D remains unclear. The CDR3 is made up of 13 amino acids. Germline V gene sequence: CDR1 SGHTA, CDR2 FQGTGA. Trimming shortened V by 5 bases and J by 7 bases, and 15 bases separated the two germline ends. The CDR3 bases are TGTGCCAGCAGCCGGTCGGCAACAGAAGAGCAGTACTTC. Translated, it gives CASSRSATEEQYF. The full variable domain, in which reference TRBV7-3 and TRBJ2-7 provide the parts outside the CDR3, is GAGVSQTPSNKVTEKGKYVELRCDPISGHTALYWYRQSLGQGPEFLIYFQGTGAADDSGLPNDRFFAVRPEGSVSTLKIQRTERGDSAVYLCASSRSATEEQYFGPGTRLTVT.

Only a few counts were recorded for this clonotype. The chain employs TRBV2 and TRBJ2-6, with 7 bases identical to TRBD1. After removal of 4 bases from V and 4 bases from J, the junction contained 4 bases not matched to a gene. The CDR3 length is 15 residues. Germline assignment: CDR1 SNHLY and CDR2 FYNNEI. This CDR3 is CASSGRGLGANVLTF. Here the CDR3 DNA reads TGTGCCAGCAGTGGTAGGGGGCTAGGGGCCAACGTCCTGACTTTC.

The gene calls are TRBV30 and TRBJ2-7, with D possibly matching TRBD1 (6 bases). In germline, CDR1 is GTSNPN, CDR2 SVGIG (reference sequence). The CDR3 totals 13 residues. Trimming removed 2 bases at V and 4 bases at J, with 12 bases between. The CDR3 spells CAWSRGQRYEQYF. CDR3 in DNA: TGTGCCTGGAGTAGAGGACAGCGATACGAGCAGTACTTC. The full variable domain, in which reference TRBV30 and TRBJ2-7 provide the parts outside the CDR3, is SQTIHQWPATLVQPVGSPLSLECTVEGTSNPNLYWYRQAAGRGLQLLFYSVGIGQISSEVPQNLSASRPQDRQFILSSKKLLLSDSGFYLCAWSRGQRYEQYFGPGTRLTVT.

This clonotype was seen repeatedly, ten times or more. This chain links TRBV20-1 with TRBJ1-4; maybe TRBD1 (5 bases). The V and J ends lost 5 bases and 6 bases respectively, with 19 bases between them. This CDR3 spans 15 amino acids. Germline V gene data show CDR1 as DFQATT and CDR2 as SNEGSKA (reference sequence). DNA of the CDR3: TGCAGTGCTCGATTAGTCGGGACCCAACATGAAAAACTGTTTTTT. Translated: CSARLVGTQHEKLFF.

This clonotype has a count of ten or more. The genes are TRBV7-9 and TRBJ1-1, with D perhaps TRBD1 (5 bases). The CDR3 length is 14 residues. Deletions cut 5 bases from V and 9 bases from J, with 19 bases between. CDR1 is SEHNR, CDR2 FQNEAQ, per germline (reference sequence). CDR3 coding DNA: TGTGCCAGCAGCCTATGGACACCCTCCCACCAAGCTTTCTTT. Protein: CASSLWTPSHQAFF.

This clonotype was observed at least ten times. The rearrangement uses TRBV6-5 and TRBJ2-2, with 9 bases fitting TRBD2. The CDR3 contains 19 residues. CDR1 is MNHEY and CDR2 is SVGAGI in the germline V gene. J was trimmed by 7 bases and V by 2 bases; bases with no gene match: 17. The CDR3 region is CASSYNIYHGTSRSGELFF. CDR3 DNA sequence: TGTGCCAGCAGTTACAATATATATCACGGGACTAGCAGGAGCGGGGAGCTGTTTTTT.

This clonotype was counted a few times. The CDR3 is CASSQDGTGAETQYF. The CDR3 nucleotides are TGCGCCAGCAGCCAAGATGGAACAGGGGCGGAAACGCAGTATTTT. The chain recombines TRBV4-1 with TRBJ2-3; 7 bases align to TRBD1. The trim removed 0 bases at V and 9 bases at J, leaving 9 bases unmatched. The CDR3 is made up of 15 amino acids. Germline-derived CDR1 and CDR2 are MGHRA and YSYEKL.

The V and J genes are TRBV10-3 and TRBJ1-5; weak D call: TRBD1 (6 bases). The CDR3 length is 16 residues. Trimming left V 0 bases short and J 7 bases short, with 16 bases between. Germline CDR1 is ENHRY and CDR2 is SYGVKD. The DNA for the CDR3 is TGTGCCATCAGTGAGTCGCCCGGAACAGGGCAACAGCCCCAGCATTTT. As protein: CAISESPGTGQQPQHF.

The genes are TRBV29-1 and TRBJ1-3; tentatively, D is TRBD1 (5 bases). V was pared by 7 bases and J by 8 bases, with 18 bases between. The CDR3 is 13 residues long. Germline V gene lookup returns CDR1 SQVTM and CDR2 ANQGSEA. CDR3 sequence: CSAQNQGGDTIYF. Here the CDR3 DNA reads TGCAGCGCTCAAAATCAGGGTGGGGACACCATATATTTT.

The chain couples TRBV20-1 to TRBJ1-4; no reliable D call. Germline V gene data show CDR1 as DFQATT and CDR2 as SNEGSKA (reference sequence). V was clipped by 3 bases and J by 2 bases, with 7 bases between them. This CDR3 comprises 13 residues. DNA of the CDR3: TGCAGTGCTAGGTTCCCGACTAATGAAAAACTGTTTTTT. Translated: CSARFPTNEKLFF.

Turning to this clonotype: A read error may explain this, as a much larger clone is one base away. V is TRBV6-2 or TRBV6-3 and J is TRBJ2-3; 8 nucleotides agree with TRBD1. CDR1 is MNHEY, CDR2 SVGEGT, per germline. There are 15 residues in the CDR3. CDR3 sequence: CASSAINRGTDTHYF. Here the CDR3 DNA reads TGTGCCAGCAGTGCGATCAACAGGGGGACAGATACGCATTATTTT.

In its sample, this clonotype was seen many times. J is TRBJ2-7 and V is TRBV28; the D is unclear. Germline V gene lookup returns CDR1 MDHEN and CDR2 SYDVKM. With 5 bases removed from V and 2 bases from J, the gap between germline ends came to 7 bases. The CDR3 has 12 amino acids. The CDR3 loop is CASSASPYEQYF. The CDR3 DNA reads TGTGCCAGCAGTGCCTCCCCCTACGAGCAGTACTTC.

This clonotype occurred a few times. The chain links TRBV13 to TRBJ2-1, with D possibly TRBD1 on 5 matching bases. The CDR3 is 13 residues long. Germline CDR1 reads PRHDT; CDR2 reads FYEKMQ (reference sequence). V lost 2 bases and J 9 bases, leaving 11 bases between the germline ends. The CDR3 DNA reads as TGTGCCAGCAGCTTAACCCAGGGTTTTGAGCAGTTCTTC. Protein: CASSLTQGFEQFF.

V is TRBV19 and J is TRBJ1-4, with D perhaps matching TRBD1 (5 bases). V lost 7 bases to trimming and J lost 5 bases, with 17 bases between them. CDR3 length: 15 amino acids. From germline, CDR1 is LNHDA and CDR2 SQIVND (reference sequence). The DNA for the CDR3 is TGTGCCAGTACCCCTTACGGGGGTGGCAATGAAAAACTGTTTTTT. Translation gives CASTPYGGGNEKLFF.

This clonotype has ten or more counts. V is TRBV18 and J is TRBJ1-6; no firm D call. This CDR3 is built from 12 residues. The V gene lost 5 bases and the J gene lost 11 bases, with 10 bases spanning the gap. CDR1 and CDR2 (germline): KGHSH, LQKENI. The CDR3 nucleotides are TGTGCCAGCTCATATGAACTAGCACCCCTCCACTTT. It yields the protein CASSYELAPLHF. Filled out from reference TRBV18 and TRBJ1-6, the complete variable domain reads NAGVMQNPRHLVRRRGQEARLRCSPMKGHSHVYWYRQLPEEGLKFMVYLQKENIIDESGMPKERFSAEFPKEGPSILRIQQVVRGDSAAYFCASSYELAPLHFGNGTRLTVT.

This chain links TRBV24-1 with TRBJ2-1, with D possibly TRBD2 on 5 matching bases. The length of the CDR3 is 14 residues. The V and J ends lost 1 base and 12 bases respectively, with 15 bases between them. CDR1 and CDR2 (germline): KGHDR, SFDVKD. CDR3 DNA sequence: TGTGCCACCAGTGATTTAGAGGGAACGTCAGGGCAGTTCTTC. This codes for CATSDLEGTSGQFF.

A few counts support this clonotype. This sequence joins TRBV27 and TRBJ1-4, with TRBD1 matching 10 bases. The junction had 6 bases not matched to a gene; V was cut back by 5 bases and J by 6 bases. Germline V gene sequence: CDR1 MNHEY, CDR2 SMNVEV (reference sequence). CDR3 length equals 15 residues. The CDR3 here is CASSQLGTGDEKLFF. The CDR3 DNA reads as TGTGCCAGCAGTCAGCTCGGGACAGGGGATGAAAAACTGTTTTTT.